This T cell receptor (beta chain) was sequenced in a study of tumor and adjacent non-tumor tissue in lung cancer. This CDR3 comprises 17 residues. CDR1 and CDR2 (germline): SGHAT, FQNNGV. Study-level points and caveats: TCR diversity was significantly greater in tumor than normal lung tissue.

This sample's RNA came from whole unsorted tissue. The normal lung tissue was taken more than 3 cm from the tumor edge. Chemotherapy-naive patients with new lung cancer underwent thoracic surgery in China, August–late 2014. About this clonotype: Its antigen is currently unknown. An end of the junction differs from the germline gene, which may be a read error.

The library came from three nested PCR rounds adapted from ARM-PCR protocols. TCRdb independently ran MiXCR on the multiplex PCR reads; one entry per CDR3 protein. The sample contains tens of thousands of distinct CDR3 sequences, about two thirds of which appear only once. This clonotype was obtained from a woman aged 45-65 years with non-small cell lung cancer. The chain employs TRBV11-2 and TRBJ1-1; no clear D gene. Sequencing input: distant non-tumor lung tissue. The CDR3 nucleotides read TGTGCTAGCAGCTTAGCCCCGGGCGGGATATTGAACACTGTAGCTTTCTTT. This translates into CASSLAPGGILNTVAFF.